This T cell receptor beta chain stems from a study of blood T cell repertoires in COVID-19 (dated by TCRdb to 2020 to 2022). Background on the whole study: Samples covering the acute and convalescent phases of COVID-19 were provided by collaborators in the United States, Italy and Spain. The material from the prospective study consisted of cDNA or gDNA derived from T cells, B-cell-depleted T cells, or PBMCs. Deeply sampled blood TCRbeta repertoires from subjects exposed to, actively infected with, or recovered from COVID-19 were included in the dataset. The repertoires were released in a freely available public database intended as a resource for research on the immune response to SARS-CoV-2. Samples came from the ongoing ImmuneRACE study (first 160 participants) plus 1,254 subjects from 6 global collaborators. Nearly every sample came with metadata listing a de-identified subject ID, COVID-19 status, age in years and sex. Where available, HLA class I and class II types were taken from metadata supplied by the sample provider and were not determined by assay-based typing.

Broader findings and caveats from the paper: Clinical and demographic metadata were provided uncurated, with the amount varying by source and participant.

A second Seattle source provided samples from volunteer blood donors who had recovered from COVID-19. Whole blood was collected in K2EDTA tubes by collaborating institutions according to the institutions' own protocols. For TCRbeta analysis, collaborator samples were shipped as frozen whole blood, as isolated PBMCs, or as DNA extracted from either sample type. On this clone itself: There is no known antigen for this receptor. Within one base of it there is no much larger clone, and no base qualities were kept.

V loses 6 bases at its end and J loses 4 bases; junction bases beyond the gene matches: 8. The germline V gene yields MNHEY for CDR1 and SVGAGI for CDR2. Including cysteine and phenylalanine, the CDR3 has 14 amino acids. Only the CDR3 part of the read is kept: 42 bases, read in frame from the first base. TCRbeta CDR3 regions were amplified from genomic DNA using the immunoSEQ Assay, a bias-controlled multiplex PCR. On the study's bioinformatics: Nucleated cell counts per sample were estimated from amplification of reference gene primers within the assay. To quantify the absolute abundance of each unique TCRbeta CDR3 rearrangement, sequence reads were collapsed and filtered. Productive Simpson clonality was computed per sample as the square root of Simpson's diversity index over productive rearrangements. The source is immuneACCESS, and TCRdb retained only in-frame sequences with V and J called. Part of the clones is not carried over; for the studies checked, unresolved V genes explain less than half of this, and the remainder is unexplained. From that table come the V and J calls and clone size; the DNA was used to work out D and trimming. Within this sample are fewer than 250,000 clones, with about 89% of them counted one time only. 1.5% to 2% of the sample rests with the top ten.

The chain is assembled from TRBV6-5 and TRBJ1-2; 7 junctional bases match TRBD1. The sequenced sample was peripheral blood. The receptor comes from a woman aged 60 to 75 who had recovered from COVID-19. The DNA sequence follows: TGTGCCAGCAGGAGGGACAGCGGCTCCTATGGCTACACCTTC. It is translated as CASRRDSGSYGYTF.